This entry lists 17 T cell receptor beta chains sequenced from one sample in a study of identical twins. TCRdb itself ran the 5' RACE reads through MiXCR, one entry per CDR3 protein. This table holds approximately 230,000 distinct CDR3 sequences, 11% to 15% found once. Sequenced sample: memory (CD45RO+) T cells sorted from blood. Receptors originate from a woman between 18 and 29 years old in good health.

The chain is built from TRBV6-1 and TRBJ1-1, with D possibly being TRBD1 (5 bases). The CDR3 covers 16 residues. V dropped 8 bases and J dropped 0 bases, with 19 bases sitting between them. Germline CDR1 MNHNS, CDR2 SASEGT. For the CDR3, the DNA is TGTGCCAGCGGAAGTTACGACAGTCGCTTGAACACTGAAGCTTTCTTT. It yields the protein CASGSYDSRLNTEAFF.

The table lists this clonotype with many counts. J is TRBJ1-1 and V is TRBV5-1; tentatively, D is TRBD1 (6 bases). The CDR3 consists of 18 residues. V lost 6 bases, J lost 3 bases, and 27 bases lay in between. Germline assignment: CDR1 SGHRS and CDR2 YFSETQ. The CDR3 is CASKIRGGGGRGYTEAFF. The CDR3 nucleotides read TGCGCCAGCAAGATACGGGGGGGCGGTGGTAGGGGTTACACTGAAGCTTTCTTT. The whole variable domain, remainder taken from reference TRBV5-1 and TRBJ1-1, is KAGVTQTPRYLIKTRGQQVTLSCSPISGHRSVSWYQQTPGQGLQFLFEYFSETQRNKGNFPGRFSGRQFSNSRSEMNVSTLELGDSALYLCASKIRGGGGRGYTEAFFGQGTRLTVV.

The rearrangement joins TRBV11-1 to TRBJ2-7; 8 nucleotides match TRBD2. Trimming cost V 5 bases and J 0 bases; bases outside gene matches: 9. This CDR3 comprises 16 residues. Germline V CDR1 and CDR2: SGHAT, FQDESV (reference sequence). The chain's CDR3 is CASSRRERGNSYEQYF. The CDR3 region has the DNA TGTGCCAGCAGCAGGAGAGAGCGGGGGAACTCCTACGAGCAGTACTTC.

This clonotype was observed a few times. The gene calls are TRBV25-1 and TRBJ1-2; 10 bases are a match to TRBD1. This CDR3 is 15 amino acids long. V lost 3 bases to trimming and J lost 5 bases; unmatched junction nucleotides: 6. Germline CDR1 reads MGHDK; CDR2 reads SYGVNS. In DNA form, the CDR3 reads TGTGCCAGCAGTGAGACAGGGGGCGCAAGATATGGCTACACCTTC. Encoded protein: CASSETGGARYGYTF.

The chain links TRBV2 to TRBJ1-1; D uncertain. With 8 bases removed from V and 1 base from J, the gap between germline ends came to 11 bases. The germline V gene has CDR1 SNHLY and CDR2 FYNNEI. The CDR3 loop spans 13 amino acids. CDR3: CASSTSWNTEAFF. The CDR3 DNA reads as TGTGCCAGCTCTACCTCCTGGAACACTGAAGCTTTCTTT. The full variable domain, with the rest looked up from reference TRBV2 and TRBJ1-1, is EPEVTQTPSHQVTQMGQEVILRCVPISNHLYFYWYRQILGQKVEFLVSFYNNEISEKSEIFDDQFSVERPDGSNFTLKIRSTKLEDSAMYFCASSTSWNTEAFFGQGTRLTVV.

The V and J genes are TRBV11-2 and TRBJ1-1; TRBD1 matches at 9 bases. Looked up from germline, CDR1 is SGHAT and CDR2 is FQNNGV. Trimming took 6 bases from V and 4 from J; bases not matched to a gene: 3. This CDR3 has 13 residues. CDR3 bases: TGTGCCAGCAGGGACAGGGGTTTCACTGAAGCTTTCTTT. This translates into CASRDRGFTEAFF.

This clonotype was found a few times. V and J are TRBV2 and TRBJ2-7; possibly TRBD1 or TRBD2 for D (8 bases each). CDR1 is SNHLY and CDR2 is FYNNEI in the germline V gene. This CDR3 contains 15 residues. Trimming left V 6 bases short and J 2 bases short, with 17 bases between. The CDR3 region has the DNA TGTGCCAGCAGCCGGGGGGGACAGGCCGCCTACGAGCAGTACTTC. This gives the protein CASSRGGQAAYEQYF.

The rearrangement links TRBV10-3 to TRBJ1-5; D might be TRBD1 (5 bases). Trimming removed 6 bases from V and 2 bases from J, with 5 bases in between. The CDR3 spans 12 residues. The V gene's germline CDR1 is ENHRY and CDR2 SYGVKD. DNA of the CDR3: TGTGCCATCAGGACAGGCAATCAGCCCCAGCATTTT. Encoded protein: CAIRTGNQPQHF.

This clonotype was seen once. The chain employs TRBV5-1 and TRBJ1-4; maybe TRBD1 (5 bases). The V gene's germline CDR1 is SGHRS and CDR2 YFSETQ. V was clipped by 5 bases and J by 8 bases, with 16 bases between them. CDR3 length: 14 residues. CDR3 sequence (DNA): TGCGCCAGCAGTCATGGTTCCAGGGACGAAAAACTGTTTTTT. It specifies CASSHGSRDEKLFF.

This clonotype was seen only a few times. The gene calls are TRBV20-1 and TRBJ1-1, with D uncertain. CDR3 length: 13 amino acids. CDR1 is DFQATT, CDR2 SNEGSKA, per germline (reference sequence). The CDR3 DNA is TGCAGGTTTTCTCGGGATTGGAACACTGAAGCTTTCTTT. Encoded protein: CRFSRDWNTEAFF.

J is TRBJ1-1 and V is TRBV6-1; D is uncertain. Trimming stripped 2 bases from V and 5 bases from J, with 9 bases between. The germline gives CDR1 MNHNS, CDR2 SASEGT. The CDR3 totals 13 residues. The CDR3 DNA reads TGTGCCAGCAGTGAATCATTGGTAACTGAAGCTTTCTTT. It encodes CASSESLVTEAFF.

In its sample, this clonotype was seen many times. This chain joins TRBV5-1 and TRBJ2-4; no definite D call. Germline CDR1 SGHRS, CDR2 YFSETQ. Trimming removed 0 bases from V and 5 bases from J, with 6 bases in between. This CDR3 has 13 amino acids. CDR3 DNA sequence: TGCGCCAGCAGCTTGGGACCCCAAAACATTCAGTACTTC. Its translation: CASSLGPQNIQYF.

The chain carries TRBV12-5 and TRBJ2-1; D is unresolved. V was cut by 5 bases and J by 5 bases, with 4 bases left in between. There are 11 residues in the CDR3. The germline V gene encodes CDR1 LGHNT and CDR2 FRNRAP. CDR3 region: CASGTNNEQFF. The DNA for the CDR3 is TGTGCTAGTGGTACTAACAATGAGCAGTTCTTC.

This clonotype was counted only a few times. The chain carries TRBV7-2 and TRBJ2-2, with D possibly being TRBD1 or TRBD2 (5 bases each). Germline CDR1 is SGHTA and CDR2 is FQGNSA. CDR3 length: 15 amino acids. Trimming cost V 5 bases and J 4 bases, with 14 bases left between them. As DNA, the CDR3 is TGTGCCAGCAGCCTGCCGGCCGGGGCCACCGGGGAGCTGTTTTTT. This codes for CASSLPAGATGELFF. The full variable domain, its missing parts supplied by reference TRBV7-2 and TRBJ2-2, is GAGVSQSPSNKVTEKGKDVELRCDPISGHTALYWYRQSLGQGLEFLIYFQGNSAPDKSGLPSDRFSAERTGGSVSTLTIQRTQQEDSAVYLCASSLPAGATGELFFGEGSRLTVL.

This clonotype was seen many times. V and J are TRBV5-1 and TRBJ2-2, with D perhaps given as TRBD1 or TRBD2 (5 bases each). V gave up 4 bases and J gave up 5 bases, with 9 bases separating them. CDR1 and CDR2 (germline): SGHRS, YFSETQ. The CDR3 spans 13 residues. The CDR3 sequence: CASSRDHTGELFF. CDR3 nucleotides: TGCGCCAGCAGCCGGGACCATACCGGGGAGCTGTTTTTT.

This clonotype was seen only a few times. The rearrangement links TRBV7-8 to TRBJ1-2; 9 nucleotides line up with TRBD1. CDR1 SGHVS and CDR2 FQNEAQ come from the germline V gene. This CDR3 has 15 residues. The junction had 5 bases not matched to a gene; V was cut back by 2 bases and J by 4 bases. This CDR3 reads CASSLRDRDTYGYTF. The CDR3 DNA reads TGTGCCAGCAGCTTACGGGACAGGGATACCTATGGCTACACCTTC.

This clonotype was found many times. The chain has TRBV6-5 and TRBJ2-3; TRBD1 is a possible D gene (6 bases). CDR1 and CDR2 (germline): MNHEY, SVGAGI. V was shortened by 3 bases and J by 4 bases, with 11 bases between the two germline ends. The CDR3 extends over 14 amino acids. The CDR3 loop reads CASSYGGWADTQYF. The CDR3 nucleotides read TGTGCCAGCAGTTATGGGGGCTGGGCAGATACGCAGTATTTT.